This T cell receptor (beta chain) was identified during a study of Graves' ophthalmopathy and Graves' hyperthyroidism (dated by TCRdb to the late 2010s). The study in broad terms: Peripheral blood was collected before any treatment was given, at the time of initial diagnosis. Following sample collection, hyperthyroidism patients were given methimazole at a starting dose of 30 mg daily, and ophthalmopathy patients were given high-dose intravenous methylprednisolone. In about six hyperthyroidism patients, T-cell repertoires of thyroid tissue and blood were compared. To explore V-J signatures distinguishing ophthalmopathy from hyperthyroidism, a discovery set of roughly 100 patients (43 ophthalmopathy, about 57 stable hyperthyroidism) was enrolled. In total, some 140 blood samples were TCR-sequenced: 43 ophthalmopathy, some 80 hyperthyroidism and roughly 17 hyperthyroidism-to-ophthalmopathy patients. For independent validation, a separate cohort was made up of around 19 hyperthyroidism patients plus 17 patients who later progressed from hyperthyroidism to ophthalmopathy. TCR beta repertoire signatures were used to distinguish Graves' ophthalmopathy from Graves' hyperthyroidism and to predict progression to ophthalmopathy.

Ophthalmopathy patients had moderately to severely active disease, Clinical Activity Score of at least 3, NOSPECS grade of at least 4, and disease duration under 3 months. Patients with other autoimmune diseases, uncontrolled infections, pregnancy or lactation were excluded from the study. Diagnosis was based on clinical symptoms, serum thyroxine, TRAb, thyroid ultrasound and orbital computed tomography. Ficoll-Paque density gradient centrifugation was used to isolate PBMCs from 8 to 10 ml of fresh peripheral blood. Total RNA was extracted using Trizol reagent, and RNA quality was checked on an Agilent 2100 Bioanalyzer. TCR beta CDR3 regions were amplified from RNA transcripts for repertoire sequencing. HTBI primers and the Qiagen OneStep RT-PCR kit were used in a first-round RT-PCR, which was followed by a second-round multiplex PCR, size selection and purification. Libraries were sequenced paired-end with 100 bp reads on an Illumina HiSeq2000. The original pipeline was this. SOAPnuke was used to process the reads, removing any read that contained adapters or uncalled bases, had a mean Phred below 15, or lacked an exact match to the constant primer or identifier. High-quality paired reads were merged with COPE v1.2.5. Each unique nucleotide sequence was treated as a clonotype, and MiTCR v1.1 was used to align the clonotypes to the IMGT TRB V, D and J references. Analysis was restricted to V-J combinations with a frequency above 0.0001, which covered roughly 99% of repertoires. For each V-J combination, a TCR clonal expansion and chaos score was defined as the ratio of F50 clonal expansion to chaos observed in the TCRdist matrix. Welch's t-statistics and random forest were used to narrow the features down to 13 V-J combinations, which were then fed into a naive Bayes classifier. The similarity between thyroid and blood repertoires was quantified using the Morisita-Horn index. Starting from the raw public reads, TCRdb applied fastp trimming at Q25, assembled clones with MiXCR and retained in-frame beta chains. Each entry is one CDR3 protein sequence, shown with its most common DNA and genes. Here the V and J calls rest on TCRdb's processing, not on the authors' analysis. Across this sample there are about 740,000 distinct CDR3 sequences, with roughly two fifths seen only once. Of the sample, approximately 43% is held by the ten largest clones.

Overall study outcomes, separate from this receptor: The 13-signature model separated ophthalmopathy from stable hyperthyroidism with over 85% sensitivity and 81.08% specificity in cross-validation, and 80%/75% in the test set. Most of the expanded thyroid clonotypes with a frequency above 0.001 were also detected in blood, and it was suggested that the thyroid immune response may be reflected by blood repertoires. In validation, the model predicted ophthalmopathy progression with about 64% sensitivity and about 73% specificity; some 13 predicted patients were CT-confirmed with GO in a median of around 6 months. Sample size was not predetermined statistically, and investigators were not blinded to group allocation.

This clonotype occurred a few times. It has no known antigen specificity. No base quality values were provided; no much bigger clone lies one nucleotide off. Unmatched junction bases come to 2, with V trimmed by 3 bases and J by 1 base. From the cysteine through the phenylalanine, the CDR3 covers 16 amino acids. Only the CDR3 DNA stays, 48 bases, in frame from base 1. The germline V gene (reference sequence) specifies SEHNR as CDR1 and FQNEAQ as CDR2. The sequence joins TRBV7-9 to TRBJ2-2; the central 10 bases match TRBD1. The sequenced sample consisted of peripheral blood. The clonotype originates from an adult man with Graves' ophthalmopathy. The CDR3 protein: CASSLRTGGNTGELFF. At the DNA level, the sequence is TGTGCCAGCAGCTTGCGGACAGGGGGGAACACCGGGGAGCTGTTTTTT.